This TCR beta chain emerged from a study of technical replicates of blood from several donors. Data came from immunoSEQ multiplex PCR; TCRdb stores just in-frame clones and leaves some out. Among roughly 74,000 clones listed, over 75% were seen once. The CDR3 has 15 amino acids. V was pared by 4 bases and J by 7 bases, with 5 bases of the junction left unmatched. Per germline, CDR1 SGDLS and CDR2 YYNGEE. The receptor was isolated from a human donor in good health. This sequence joins TRBV9 and TRBJ2-1; 13 bases line up with TRBD2. Sequences were obtained from T cells isolated from PBMCs. The CDR3 region has the DNA TGTGCCAGCAGCCTTGGACTAGCGGGGGAAAATGAGCAGTTCTTC. Encoded protein: CASSLGLAGENEQFF.